The sequence of this TCR beta chain was determined in a study of cytomegalovirus exposure and HLA in healthy donors. Primers included in the PCR were 60 Vbeta and 13 Jbeta primers. Sequenced by immunoSEQ multiplex PCR; TCRdb stores in-frame clones only, minus some. The table records around 180,000 clones, 80% to 90% of them present only once. V was trimmed by 1 base and J by 6 bases, leaving 18 bases between them. Germline CDR1 reads MNHNS; CDR2 reads SASEGT. This CDR3 region has 16 residues. The chain employs TRBV6-1 and TRBJ1-2, with D possibly TRBD1 on 5 matching bases. The receptor was isolated from a male donor in good health and CMV-seronegative. The sequenced material came from PBMCs. CDR3 amino acids: CASSEVSRGGRNGYTF. The CDR3 DNA reads TGTGCCAGCAGTGAAGTGTCAAGGGGAGGACGGAATGGCTACACCTTC.